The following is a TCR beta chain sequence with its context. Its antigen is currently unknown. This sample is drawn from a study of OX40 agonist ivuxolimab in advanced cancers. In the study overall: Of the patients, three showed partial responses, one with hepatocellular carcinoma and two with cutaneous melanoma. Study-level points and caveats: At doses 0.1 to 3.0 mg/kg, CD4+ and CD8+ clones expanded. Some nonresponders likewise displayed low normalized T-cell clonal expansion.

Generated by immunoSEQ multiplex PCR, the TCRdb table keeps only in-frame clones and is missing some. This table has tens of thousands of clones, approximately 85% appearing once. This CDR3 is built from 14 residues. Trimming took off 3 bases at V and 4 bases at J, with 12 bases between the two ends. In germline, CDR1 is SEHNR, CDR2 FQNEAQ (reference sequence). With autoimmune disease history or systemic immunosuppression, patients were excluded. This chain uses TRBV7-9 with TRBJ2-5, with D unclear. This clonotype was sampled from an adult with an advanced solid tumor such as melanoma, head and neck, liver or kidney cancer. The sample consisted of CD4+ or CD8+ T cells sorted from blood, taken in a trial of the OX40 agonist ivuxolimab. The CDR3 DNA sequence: TGTGCCAGCAGCTTTCTGTCCCGGAGAGAGACCCAGTACTTC. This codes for CASSFLSRRETQYF.